This TCR beta chain was captured by sequencing in a study of T cell responses to AZD1222 COVID-19 vaccine. Study results and limitations: The reported proportion of spike-specific TCRs targeting unmutated variant regions was nearly half. Regions 160-218 and 743-854 held dominance among vaccine-associated CD4 TCRs, which spanned spike.

J was trimmed by 4 bases and V by 2 bases; bases with no gene match: 14. Germline values: CDR1 SGHNT, CDR2 YYREEE (reference sequence). The CDR3 covers 18 residues. Concerning this clone itself: Its target is unknown.

The protocol was immunoSEQ multiplex PCR, while the TCRdb copy is restricted to in-frame clones and leaves out a portion. The data contain around 170,000 clones, roughly 88% of them singletons. The receptor was isolated from an adult in good health. Material: peripheral blood, obtained on day 0 of AZD1222 vaccination. The chain combines TRBV5-4 with TRBJ1-3; 8 bases are a match to TRBD1. CDR3 nucleotide sequence: TGTGCCAGCAGCTTCGGCCAGGGGGCGAGTATGGCCGGAAACACCATATATTTT. This gives the protein CASSFGQGASMAGNTIYF.